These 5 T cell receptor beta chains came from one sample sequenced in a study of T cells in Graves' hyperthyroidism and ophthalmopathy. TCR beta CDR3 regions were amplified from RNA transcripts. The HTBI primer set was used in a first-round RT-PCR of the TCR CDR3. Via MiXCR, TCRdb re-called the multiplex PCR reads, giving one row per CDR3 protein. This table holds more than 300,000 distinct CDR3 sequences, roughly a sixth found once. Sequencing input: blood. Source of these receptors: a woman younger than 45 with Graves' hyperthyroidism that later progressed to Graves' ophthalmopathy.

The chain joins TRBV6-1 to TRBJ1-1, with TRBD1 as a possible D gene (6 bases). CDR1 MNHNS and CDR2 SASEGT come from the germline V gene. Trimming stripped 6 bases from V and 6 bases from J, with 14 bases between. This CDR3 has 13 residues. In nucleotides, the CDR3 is TGTGCCAGCAGCGCCATAGAGGGGGCTGAAGCTTTCTTT. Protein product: CASSAIEGAEAFF.

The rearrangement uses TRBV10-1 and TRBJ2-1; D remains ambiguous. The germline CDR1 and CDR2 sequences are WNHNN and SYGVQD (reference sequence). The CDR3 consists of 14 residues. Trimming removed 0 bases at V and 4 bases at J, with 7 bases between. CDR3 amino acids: CASSESAEYNEQFF. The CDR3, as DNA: TGCGCCAGCAGTGAGTCGGCAGAGTACAATGAGCAGTTCTTC.

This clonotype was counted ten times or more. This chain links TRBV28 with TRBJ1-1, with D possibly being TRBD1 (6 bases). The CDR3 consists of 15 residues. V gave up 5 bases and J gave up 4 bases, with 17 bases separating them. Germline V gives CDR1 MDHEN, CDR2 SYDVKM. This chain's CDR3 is CASSPLQQGRTEAFF. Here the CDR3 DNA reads TGTGCCAGCAGTCCGCTACAACAGGGTCGCACTGAAGCTTTCTTT. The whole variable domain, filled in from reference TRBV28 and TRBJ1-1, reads DVKVTQSSRYLVKRTGEKVFLECVQDMDHENMFWYRQDPGLGLRLIYFSYDVKMKEKGDIPEGYSVSREKKERFSLILESASTNQTSMYLCASSPLQQGRTEAFFGQGTRLTVV.

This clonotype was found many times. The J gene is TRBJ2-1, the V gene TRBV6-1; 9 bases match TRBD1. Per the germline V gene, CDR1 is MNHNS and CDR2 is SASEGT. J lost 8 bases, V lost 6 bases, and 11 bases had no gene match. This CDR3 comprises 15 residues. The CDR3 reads CASRHTGTGIDEQFF. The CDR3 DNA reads TGTGCCAGCAGGCATACCGGGACAGGGATCGATGAGCAGTTCTTC.

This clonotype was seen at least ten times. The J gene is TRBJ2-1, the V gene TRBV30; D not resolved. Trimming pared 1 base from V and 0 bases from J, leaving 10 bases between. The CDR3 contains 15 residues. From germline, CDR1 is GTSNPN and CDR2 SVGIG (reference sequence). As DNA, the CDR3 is TGTGCCTGGAGTGGTCCCAGGAGCTCCTACAATGAGCAGTTCTTC. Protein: CAWSGPRSSYNEQFF.